This T cell receptor beta chain was sequenced in a study of shared clonotypes between healthy human individuals. Study-level information: With ages of 18 to 49, the donors were a couple of women and a few men. CD8 memory received one plate per donor, CD8 naive two, CD4 memory three and CD4 naive three.

Sequenced by immunoSEQ multiplex PCR; TCRdb stores in-frame clones only, minus some. Among over 1.4 million clones listed, about 96% were seen once. Details on this clone: Its target is not known.

From germline, CDR1 is SEHNR and CDR2 FQNEAQ (reference sequence). The CDR3 totals 18 residues. J was trimmed by 0 bases and V by 5 bases; bases with no gene match: 11. Points from the study as a whole: Represented diversity, genetic and exposure-history alike, was limited by few donors.

The clonotype was recovered from a man aged 30 to 39 in good health. Specimen: naive CD4+ T cells sorted from blood. The sample's subset: CD45RA+ positively selected. This sequence joins TRBV7-9 and TRBJ1-4, with TRBD1 matching over 8 bases. CDR3 sequence reads: CASSPGQGQGATNEKLFF. CDR3 in DNA: TGTGCCAGCAGCCCCGGACAGGGCCAGGGGGCAACTAATGAAAAACTGTTTTTT.